This is a list of T cell receptor beta chains from one sample in a study of T cell responses to AZD1222 COVID-19 vaccine. Generated by immunoSEQ multiplex PCR, the TCRdb table keeps only in-frame clones and is missing some. The sample holds over 130,000 clones, roughly 89% seen once. This sample comprised peripheral blood, obtained on day 0 of AZD1222 vaccination. The receptors originated from an adult in good health. The CDR3 runs from the conserved cysteine through the conserved F or W. D genes are given only for firm matches. Only some rows state a clone size, as once, few, many or a class for expanded clones.

clone size,D gene,V gene,J gene,CDR3 DNA,CDR3 protein
NA,NA,TRBV7-2,TRBJ1-5,TGTGCCAGCAGCTTAGTCCGGAATCAGCCCCAGCATTTT,CASSLVRNQPQHF
NA,NA,TRBV24-1,TRBJ1-1,TGTGCCACCAGTGCCGGGGAAACGTATAACACTGAAGCTTTCTTT,CATSAGETYNTEAFF
NA,NA,TRBV5-1,TRBJ2-7,TGCGCCAGCAGCTCCAGCGGGCTGGGCTACGAGCAGTACTTC,CASSSSGLGYEQYF
NA,NA,TRBV13,TRBJ2-3,TGTGCCAGCAGCCGGCGGGACCCCTCGAATACGCAGTATTTT,CASSRRDPSNTQYF
NA,NA,TRBV3-1/TRBV3-2,TRBJ2-7,TGTGCCAGCAGCAAAATATACGAGCAGTACTTC,CASSKIYEQYF
NA,NA,TRBV28,TRBJ2-1,TGTGCCAGCAGCTCGAGTTATGGCAACTACAATGAGCAGTTCTTC,CASSSSYGNYNEQFF
NA,NA,TRBV9,TRBJ1-6,TGTGCCAGCAGCTTCCGACAGGCCTATAATTCACCCCTCCACTTT,CASSFRQAYNSPLHF
few,NA,TRBV19,TRBJ2-5,TGTGCCAGTAGTATAGAGGAGACCCAGTACTTC,CASSIEETQYF
NA,NA,TRBV7-2,TRBJ1-4,TGTGCCAGCAGCGGCGGTTTAGGGGCAGAAAAACTGTTTTTT,CASSGGLGAEKLFF
NA,TRBD1,TRBV7-7,TRBJ2-2,TGTGCTAGCACCCGTCAGACAGGGCCGGCGAACACCGGGGAGCTGTTTTTT,CASTRQTGPANTGELFF
NA,TRBD2,TRBV5-1,TRBJ2-1,TGCGCCAGCAGCTTCTTAGCTAGCGGTACATACAATGAGCAGTTCTTC,CASSFLASGTYNEQFF
NA,NA,TRBV5-4,TRBJ1-6,TGTGCCAGCAGCTTGCGGGTTGGGAGCTCCTATAATTCACCCCTCCACTTT,CASSLRVGSSYNSPLHF
NA,NA,TRBV27,TRBJ1-1,TGTGCCAGCAGTTGGTCGTGGGGCAGCCAGAACACTGAAGCTTTCTTT,CASSWSWGSQNTEAFF
NA,TRBD1,TRBV5-1,TRBJ2-3,TGCGCCAGCGGATACAACAGGGGGAGGGATACGCAGTATTTT,CASGYNRGRDTQYF
NA,NA,TRBV25-1,TRBJ2-1,TGTGCCAGCAGTGACGCCTACAATGAGCAGTTCTTC,CASSDAYNEQFF
NA,NA,TRBV6-6,TRBJ1-5,TGTGCCAGCAGTTACGGGGCGAGAAACAATCAGCCCCAGCATTTT,CASSYGARNNQPQHF
NA,NA,TRBV7-9,TRBJ2-2,TGTGCCAGCAGTGCCGGCGGGGAGTACACCGGGGAGCTGTTTTTT,CASSAGGEYTGELFF
NA,NA,TRBV4-1,TRBJ2-7,TGCGCCAGCAGCCAAGGCTTTTCTACCTACGAGCAGTACTTC,CASSQGFSTYEQYF
NA,TRBD1,TRBV7-7,TRBJ2-5,TGTGCTAGCAGCTCAAGACAGGGTTCCGAGACCCAGTACTTC,CASSSRQGSETQYF
NA,TRBD1,TRBV3-1/TRBV3-2,TRBJ1-1,TGTGCCAGCAGCCGATCCGGGACAGGGGGAACTGAAGCTTTCTTT,CASSRSGTGGTEAFF
NA,NA,TRBV18,TRBJ1-3,TGTGCCAGCTCACCTAGTCCCGGGAGCTCTGGAAACACCATATATTTT,CASSPSPGSSGNTIYF
NA,NA,TRBV6-5,TRBJ1-1,TGTGCCAGCAGTTCCTCGGGACCTCTGGGGGAAGCTTTCTTT,CASSSSGPLGEAFF
NA,TRBD1,TRBV10-1,TRBJ1-3,TGCGCCAGCAGTGAGGGGGACAGGGCCGGAAACACCATATATTTT,CASSEGDRAGNTIYF
NA,NA,TRBV6-5,TRBJ1-2,TGTGCCAGCAGTTACGCACAGGGCAGAGGCTACACCTTC,CASSYAQGRGYTF
NA,NA,TRBV5-1,TRBJ1-3,TGCGCCAGCGGTTTGGACAGCCGAAACACCATATATTTT,CASGLDSRNTIYF
NA,TRBD1,TRBV2,TRBJ1-1,TGTGCCAGCAGGGGACAGGGACCTGAAGCTTTCTTT,CASRGQGPEAFF
NA,TRBD2,TRBV27,TRBJ2-5,TGTGCCAGCAGGACTAGCGGGGGGCCCCGAGAGACCCAGTACTTC,CASRTSGGPRETQYF
NA,TRBD2,TRBV5-1,TRBJ2-2,TGCGCCAGCAGCTTGGGTCGACTAGCGGGAGGTTTTAACACCGGGGAGCTGTTTTTT,CASSLGRLAGGFNTGELFF
NA,NA,TRBV7-2,TRBJ1-6,TGTGCCAGCAGCTTAGGCGGGCGGAATAATTCACCCCTCCACTTT,CASSLGGRNNSPLHF
NA,TRBD1,TRBV12-5,TRBJ2-1,TGTGCTAGTGGTTTGGTTAGGGGACAGGGGGCGAAGATTGAGCAGTTCTTC,CASGLVRGQGAKIEQFF
NA,TRBD2,TRBV4-2,TRBJ2-2,TGTGCCAGCAGCCAAGCCGGGACTAGCGGCATGCGGGAGCTGTTTTTT,CASSQAGTSGMRELFF
NA,TRBD1,TRBV5-1,TRBJ2-3,TGCGCCAGCAGCCCTCCCGGGACAGGGGGCACAGATACGCAGTATTTT,CASSPPGTGGTDTQYF
once,NA,TRBV3-1/TRBV3-2,TRBJ1-5,TGTGCCAGCAGCCAGGGGTCAGGGGTCAATCAGCCCCAGCATTTT,CASSQGSGVNQPQHF
NA,NA,TRBV2,TRBJ2-3,TGTGCCAGCAACGCCCTAGGGCCGAACACAGATACGCAGTATTTT,CASNALGPNTDTQYF
NA,NA,TRBV1,TRBJ1-2,TGCACCAGCAGCCAAGTCCACCATTCCCCCGAATTAGCCTTTCGGGGAGGTAATGGCTACACCTTC,CTSSQVHHSPELAFRGGNGYTF
NA,NA,TRBV2,TRBJ1-1,TGTGCCAGCAGTGAAGCGCTTCGGAACACTGAAGCTTTCTTT,CASSEALRNTEAFF